This T cell receptor (beta chain) was identified in a study of cytomegalovirus exposure and HLA in healthy donors. CDR3 length: 15 amino acids. V shed 5 bases and J 0 bases; nucleotides not matched to a gene: 4. Germline CDR1 and CDR2: SGHNT and YYREEE (reference sequence). This clone was seen many times. The PCR used 60 Vbeta and 13 Jbeta primers. Measured with immunoSEQ multiplex PCR; TCRdb has only the in-frame clones, and not every one. This table has 200,000 or so clones, about 83% appearing once. The rearrangement uses TRBV5-4 and TRBJ1-1, with 10 positions matching TRBD1. Specimen: PBMCs. This receptor was obtained from a woman in her thirties in good health and CMV-seropositive. The CDR3 sequence is CASRGQGEVNTEAFF. CDR3 coding DNA: TGTGCCAGCAGAGGACAGGGGGAGGTGAACACTGAAGCTTTCTTT.